This T cell receptor (beta chain) comes out of a study of T cell responses to AZD1222 COVID-19 vaccine. Germline-derived CDR1 and CDR2 are SGHRS and YFSETQ. With 4 bases removed from V and 0 bases from J, the gap between germline ends came to 8 bases. The CDR3 spans 14 residues. In the case of this clone: Its antigen is not identified.

Here immunoSEQ multiplex PCR was the method, and the copy in TCRdb shows in-frame clones only, minus some. Here the sample spans about 190,000 clones, approximately 92% being singletons. Study conclusions and caveats: Regions 160-218 and 743-854 dominated among vaccine-associated CD4 TCRs spanning spike. Nearly half of unique spike-specific TCRs reportedly avoided B.1.351 and B.1.1.7 mutated regions.

Here the sequenced sample was peripheral blood, taken on day 0 of AZD1222 vaccination. The rearrangement joins TRBV5-1 to TRBJ1-3; D gene unclear. This TCR was sampled from an adult in good health. For the CDR3, the DNA is TGCGCCAGCAGCCCTGCCTTCTCTGGAAACACCATATATTTT. It specifies CASSPAFSGNTIYF.